This T cell receptor (beta chain) was profiled in a study of post-analysis software for immune sequencing data. Study-wide results and caveats: When patients were compared with controls, 4 or 5 TRBV segments were more frequent, TRBV5-6, TRBV5-1 and TRBV20-1 among them.

The germline V gene encodes CDR1 SGHTA and CDR2 FQGTGA. V was clipped by 3 bases and J by 4 bases, with 13 bases between them. The CDR3 runs to 15 residues. TCR beta cDNA libraries had unique molecular identifiers. Using its own MiXCR run on the PCR reads, TCRdb lists one record per CDR3 protein. The sample has 650,000 to 850,000 distinct CDR3 sequences; about 57% are singletons. Worth noting for this clonotype: Its antigen is not identified.

The chain carries TRBV7-3 and TRBJ2-1; D ambiguous. Specimen: blood. This TCR derives from a girl aged 5 to 17 with multiple sclerosis. In nucleotides, the CDR3 is TGTGCCAGCAGCTTGTTGGCTAGAACATACAATGAGCAGTTCTTC. It codes for CASSLLARTYNEQFF.